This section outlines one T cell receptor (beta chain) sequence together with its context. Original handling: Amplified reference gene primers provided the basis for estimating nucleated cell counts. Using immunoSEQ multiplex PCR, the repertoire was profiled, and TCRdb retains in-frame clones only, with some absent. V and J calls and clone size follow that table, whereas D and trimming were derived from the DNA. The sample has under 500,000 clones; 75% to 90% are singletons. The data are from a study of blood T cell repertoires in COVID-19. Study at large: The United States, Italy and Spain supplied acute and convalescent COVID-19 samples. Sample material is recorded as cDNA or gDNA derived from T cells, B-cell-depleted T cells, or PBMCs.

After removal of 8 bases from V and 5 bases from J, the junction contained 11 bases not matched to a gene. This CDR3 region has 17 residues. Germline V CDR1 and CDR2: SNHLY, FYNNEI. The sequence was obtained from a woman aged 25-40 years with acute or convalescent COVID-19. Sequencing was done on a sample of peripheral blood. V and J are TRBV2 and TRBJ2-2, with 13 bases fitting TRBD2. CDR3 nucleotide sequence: TGTGCCAGCTCCGCCGACGGGGGACTAGCGGGGACCGGGGAGCTGTTTTTT. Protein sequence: CASSADGGLAGTGELFF.